The T cell receptor (beta chain) described here comes from a study of T-cell memory formation after mild COVID-19. Overall study: The TCR clusters were mostly specific to one donor. Study-wide results and caveats: Contracting clones, day 15 to 85, had balanced CD4/CD8, and later expanders favored CD4+. CD4+ clones that contracted lay mainly in CM and EM; CD8+ ones lay in EMRA.

Using constant-segment primers, 5'RACE produced TCR alpha and TCR beta cDNA libraries carrying sample barcodes and UMIs. TCRdb analysed the 5' RACE reads with MiXCR anew, one entry per CDR3 protein. Of more than 350,000 distinct CDR3 sequences listed, around 21% were seen once; the top ten hold around 12%. As to this clonotype: Its matching antigen is unknown.

The sequenced sample was PBMCs or a T cell subset sorted from them (not recorded which). The source is an adult woman who had mild COVID-19 (a few samples of this study predate the infection). Cell type and time point are not known.

The DNA for the CDR3 is TGTGCCAGCAGTTCCCCGCAGGGGGCGCTTGGTACGCAGTATTTT. It translates to CASSSPQGALGTQYF. The V and J genes are TRBV12-3 or TRBV12-4 and TRBJ2-3; 8 bases are a match to TRBD1. The CDR3 has 15 residues. Losses at the gene ends were 4 bases for V and 8 bases for J; bases not matched to a gene: 11.